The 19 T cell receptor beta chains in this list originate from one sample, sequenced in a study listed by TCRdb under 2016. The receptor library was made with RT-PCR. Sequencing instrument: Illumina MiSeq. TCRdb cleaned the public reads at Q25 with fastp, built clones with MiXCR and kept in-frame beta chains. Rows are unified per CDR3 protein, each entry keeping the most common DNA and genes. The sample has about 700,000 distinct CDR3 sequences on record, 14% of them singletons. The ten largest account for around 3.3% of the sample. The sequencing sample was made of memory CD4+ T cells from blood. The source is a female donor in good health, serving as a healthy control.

The CDR3 loop is CAWRSPGRMTEAFF. The CDR3 DNA sequence: TGTGCCTGGAGATCGCCGGGGAGGATGACTGAAGCTTTCTTT. This chain uses TRBV30 with TRBJ1-1; no reliable D call. Trimming pared 3 bases from V and 5 bases from J, leaving 16 bases between. Germline CDR1 is GTSNPN and CDR2 is SVGIG (reference sequence). This CDR3 region has 14 residues.

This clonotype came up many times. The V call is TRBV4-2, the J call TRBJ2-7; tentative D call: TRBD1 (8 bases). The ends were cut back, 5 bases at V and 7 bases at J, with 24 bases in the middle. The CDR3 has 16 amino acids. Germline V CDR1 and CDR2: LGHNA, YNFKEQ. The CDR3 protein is CASSSREAGGFGEQYF. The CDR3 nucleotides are TGTGCCAGCAGCTCCCGGGAGGCAGGGGGCTTTGGAGAGCAGTACTTC.

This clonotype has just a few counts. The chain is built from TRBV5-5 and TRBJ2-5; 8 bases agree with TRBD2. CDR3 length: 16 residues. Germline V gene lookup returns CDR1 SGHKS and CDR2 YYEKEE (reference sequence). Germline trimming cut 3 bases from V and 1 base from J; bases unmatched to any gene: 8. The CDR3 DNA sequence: TGTGCCAGCAGCTCTCCCCTCGGGGGGGCCCAAGAGACCCAGTACTTC. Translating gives CASSSPLGGAQETQYF.

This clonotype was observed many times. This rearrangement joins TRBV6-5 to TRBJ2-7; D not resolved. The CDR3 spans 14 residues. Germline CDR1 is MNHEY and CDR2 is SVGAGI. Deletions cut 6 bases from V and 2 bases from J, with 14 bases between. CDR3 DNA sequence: TGTGCCAGCAGGCCCCCCGCTAGTCCCTACGAGCAGTACTTC. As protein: CASRPPASPYEQYF.

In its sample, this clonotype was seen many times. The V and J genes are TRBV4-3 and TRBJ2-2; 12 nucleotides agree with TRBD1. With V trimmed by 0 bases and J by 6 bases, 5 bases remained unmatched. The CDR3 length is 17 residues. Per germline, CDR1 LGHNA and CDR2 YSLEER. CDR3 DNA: TGCGCCAGCAGCCAAGAAGGGACAGGGGGCGTCTCCGGGGAGCTGTTTTTT. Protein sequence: CASSQEGTGGVSGELFF.

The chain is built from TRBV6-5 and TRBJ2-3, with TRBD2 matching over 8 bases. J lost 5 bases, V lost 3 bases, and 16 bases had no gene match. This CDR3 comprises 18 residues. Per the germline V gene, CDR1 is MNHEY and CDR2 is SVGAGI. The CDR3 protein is CASSYRFASGSGVDTQYF. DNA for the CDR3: TGTGCCAGCAGTTATCGGTTTGCGAGCGGGAGTGGTGTAGATACGCAGTATTTT.

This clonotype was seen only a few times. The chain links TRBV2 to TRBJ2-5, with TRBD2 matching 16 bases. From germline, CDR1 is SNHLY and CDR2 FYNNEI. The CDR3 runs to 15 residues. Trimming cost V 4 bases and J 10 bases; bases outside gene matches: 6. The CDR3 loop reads CASSGGTSGGVDQYF. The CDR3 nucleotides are TGTGCCAGCAGTGGGGGGACTAGCGGGGGGGTTGACCAGTACTTC.

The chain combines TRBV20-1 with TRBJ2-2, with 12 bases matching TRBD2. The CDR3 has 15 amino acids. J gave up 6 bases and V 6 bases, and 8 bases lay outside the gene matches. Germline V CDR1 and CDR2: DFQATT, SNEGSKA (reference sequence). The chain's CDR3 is CSAKALAGGAGELFF. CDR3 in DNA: TGCAGTGCGAAAGCCCTAGCGGGAGGGGCCGGGGAGCTGTTTTTT.

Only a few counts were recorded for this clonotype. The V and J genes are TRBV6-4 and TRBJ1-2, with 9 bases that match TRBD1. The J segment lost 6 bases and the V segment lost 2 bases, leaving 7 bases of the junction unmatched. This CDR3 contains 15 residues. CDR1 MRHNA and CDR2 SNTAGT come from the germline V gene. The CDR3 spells CASSDGTGRLNGYTF. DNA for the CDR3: TGTGCCAGCAGTGACGGGACAGGGAGACTTAATGGCTACACCTTC.

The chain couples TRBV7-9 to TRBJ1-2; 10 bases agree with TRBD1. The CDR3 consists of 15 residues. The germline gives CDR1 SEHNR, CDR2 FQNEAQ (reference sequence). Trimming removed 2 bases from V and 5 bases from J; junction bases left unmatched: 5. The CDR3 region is CASSLSRDRGYGYTF. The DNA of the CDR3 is TGTGCCAGCAGCTTATCGCGGGACAGGGGTTATGGCTACACCTTC. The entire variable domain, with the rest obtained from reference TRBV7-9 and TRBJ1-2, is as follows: DTGVSQNPRHKITKRGQNVTFRCDPISEHNRLYWYRQTLGQGPEFLTYFQNEAQLEKSRLLSDRFSAERPKGSFSTLEIQRTEQGDSAMYLCASSLSRDRGYGYTFGSGTRLTVV.

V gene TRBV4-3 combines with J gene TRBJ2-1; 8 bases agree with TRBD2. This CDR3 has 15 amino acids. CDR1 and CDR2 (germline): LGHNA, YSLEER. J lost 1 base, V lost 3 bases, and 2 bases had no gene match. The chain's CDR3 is CASSQIAGSYNEQFF. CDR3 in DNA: TGCGCCAGCAGCCAGATAGCGGGATCCTACAATGAGCAGTTCTTC.

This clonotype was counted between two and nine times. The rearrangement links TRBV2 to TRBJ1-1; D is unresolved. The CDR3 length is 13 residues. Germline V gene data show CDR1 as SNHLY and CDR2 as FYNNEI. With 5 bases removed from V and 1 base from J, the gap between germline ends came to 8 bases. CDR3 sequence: CASSTSGNTEAFF. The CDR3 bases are TGTGCCAGCAGTACCTCGGGGAACACTGAAGCTTTCTTT.

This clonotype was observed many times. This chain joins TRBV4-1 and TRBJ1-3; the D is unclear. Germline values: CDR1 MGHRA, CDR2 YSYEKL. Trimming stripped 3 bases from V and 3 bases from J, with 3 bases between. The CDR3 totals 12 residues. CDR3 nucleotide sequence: TGCGCCAGCAGCCAGCTTGGAAACACCATATATTTT. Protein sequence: CASSQLGNTIYF.

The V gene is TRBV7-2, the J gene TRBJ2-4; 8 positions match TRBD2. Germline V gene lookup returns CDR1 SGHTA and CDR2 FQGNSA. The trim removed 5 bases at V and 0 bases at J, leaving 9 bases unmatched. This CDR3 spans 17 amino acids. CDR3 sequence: CASSVLAGNGAKNIQYF. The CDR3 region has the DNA TGTGCCAGCAGCGTCCTAGCGGGCAATGGAGCCAAAAACATTCAGTACTTC.

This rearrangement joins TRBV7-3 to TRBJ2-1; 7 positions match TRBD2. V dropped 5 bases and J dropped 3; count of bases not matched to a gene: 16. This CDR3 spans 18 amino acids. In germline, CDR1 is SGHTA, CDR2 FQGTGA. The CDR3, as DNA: TGTGCCAGCAGCACAACGGGGGGAGCGGAGATGGACTACAATGAGCAGTTCTTC. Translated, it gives CASSTTGGAEMDYNEQFF.

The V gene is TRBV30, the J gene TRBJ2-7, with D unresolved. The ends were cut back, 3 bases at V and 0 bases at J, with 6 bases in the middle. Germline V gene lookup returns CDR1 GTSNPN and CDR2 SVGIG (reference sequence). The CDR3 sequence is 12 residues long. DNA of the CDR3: TGTGCCTGGAGGGGTTACTCCTACGAGCAGTACTTC. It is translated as CAWRGYSYEQYF. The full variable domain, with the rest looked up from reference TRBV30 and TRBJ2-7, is SQTIHQWPATLVQPVGSPLSLECTVEGTSNPNLYWYRQAAGRGLQLLFYSVGIGQISSEVPQNLSASRPQDRQFILSSKKLLLSDSGFYLCAWRGYSYEQYFGPGTRLTVT.

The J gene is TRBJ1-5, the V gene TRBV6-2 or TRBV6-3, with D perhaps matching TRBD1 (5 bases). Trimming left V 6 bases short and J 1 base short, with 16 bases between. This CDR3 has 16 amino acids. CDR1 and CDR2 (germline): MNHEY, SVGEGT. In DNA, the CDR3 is TGTGCCAGCAGGGGGAGGGGAGGAGAAAGCAATCAGCCCCAGCATTTT. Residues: CASRGRGGESNQPQHF.

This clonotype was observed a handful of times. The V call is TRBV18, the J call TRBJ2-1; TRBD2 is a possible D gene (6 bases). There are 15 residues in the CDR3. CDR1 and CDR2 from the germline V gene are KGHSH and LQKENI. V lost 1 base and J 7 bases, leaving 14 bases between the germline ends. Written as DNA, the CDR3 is TGTGCCAGCTCACCACTGAGCGGGTACGGAAATGAGCAGTTCTTC. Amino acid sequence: CASSPLSGYGNEQFF.

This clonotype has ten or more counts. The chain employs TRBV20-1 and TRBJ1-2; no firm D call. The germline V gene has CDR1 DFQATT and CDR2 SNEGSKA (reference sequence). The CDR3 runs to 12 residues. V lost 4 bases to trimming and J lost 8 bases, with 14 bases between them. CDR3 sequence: CSATNDGIGYTF. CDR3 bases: TGCAGTGCTACCAATGACGGTATCGGCTACACCTTC.